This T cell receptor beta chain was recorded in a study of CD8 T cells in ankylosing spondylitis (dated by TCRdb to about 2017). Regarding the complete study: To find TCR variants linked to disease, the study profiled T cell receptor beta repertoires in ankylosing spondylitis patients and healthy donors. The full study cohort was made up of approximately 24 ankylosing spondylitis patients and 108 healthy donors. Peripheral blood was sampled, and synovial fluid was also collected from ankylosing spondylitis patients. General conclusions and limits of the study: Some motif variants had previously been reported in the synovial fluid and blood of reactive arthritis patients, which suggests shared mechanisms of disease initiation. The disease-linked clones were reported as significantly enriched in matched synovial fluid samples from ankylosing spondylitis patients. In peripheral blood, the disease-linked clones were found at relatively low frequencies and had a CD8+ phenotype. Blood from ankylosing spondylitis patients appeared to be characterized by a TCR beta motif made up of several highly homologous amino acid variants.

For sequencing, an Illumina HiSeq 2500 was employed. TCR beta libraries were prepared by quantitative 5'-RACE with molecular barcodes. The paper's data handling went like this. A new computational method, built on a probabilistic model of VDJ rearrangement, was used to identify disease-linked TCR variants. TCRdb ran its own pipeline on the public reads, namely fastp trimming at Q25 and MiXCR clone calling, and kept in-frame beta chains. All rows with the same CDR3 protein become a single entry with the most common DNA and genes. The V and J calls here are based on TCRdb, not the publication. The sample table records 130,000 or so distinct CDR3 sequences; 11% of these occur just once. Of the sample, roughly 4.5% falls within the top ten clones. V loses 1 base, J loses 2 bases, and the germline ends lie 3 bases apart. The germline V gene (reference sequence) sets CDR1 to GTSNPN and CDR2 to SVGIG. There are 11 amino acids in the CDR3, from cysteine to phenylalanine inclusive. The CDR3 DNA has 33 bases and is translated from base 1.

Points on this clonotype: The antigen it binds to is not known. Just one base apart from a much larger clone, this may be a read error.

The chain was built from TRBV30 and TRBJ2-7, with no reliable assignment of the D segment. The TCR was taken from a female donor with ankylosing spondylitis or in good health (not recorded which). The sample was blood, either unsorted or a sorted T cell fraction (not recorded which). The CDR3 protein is CAWSGTYEQYF. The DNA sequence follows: TGTGCCTGGAGTGGCACCTACGAGCAGTACTTC.